This TCR beta chain comes out of a study of T cell changes during pregnancy in multiple sclerosis. Generated by immunoSEQ multiplex PCR, the TCRdb table keeps only in-frame clones and is missing some. The sample carries approximately 100,000 clones, roughly 93% recorded once. Germline CDR1 and CDR2: MNHEY and SMNVEV (reference sequence). V was shortened by 5 bases and J by 6 bases, with 23 bases between the two germline ends. The CDR3 length is 17 residues. The TCR was taken from a female donor with multiple sclerosis, enrolled in a pregnancy study. V and J are TRBV27 and TRBJ1-5, with D hard to call. The input for sequencing was peripheral blood, taken after pregnancy. CDR3 amino acids: CASSPRGSPPIPQPQHF. CDR3 coding DNA: TGTGCCAGCAGTCCCCGAGGCAGTCCTCCGATCCCTCAGCCCCAGCATTTT.